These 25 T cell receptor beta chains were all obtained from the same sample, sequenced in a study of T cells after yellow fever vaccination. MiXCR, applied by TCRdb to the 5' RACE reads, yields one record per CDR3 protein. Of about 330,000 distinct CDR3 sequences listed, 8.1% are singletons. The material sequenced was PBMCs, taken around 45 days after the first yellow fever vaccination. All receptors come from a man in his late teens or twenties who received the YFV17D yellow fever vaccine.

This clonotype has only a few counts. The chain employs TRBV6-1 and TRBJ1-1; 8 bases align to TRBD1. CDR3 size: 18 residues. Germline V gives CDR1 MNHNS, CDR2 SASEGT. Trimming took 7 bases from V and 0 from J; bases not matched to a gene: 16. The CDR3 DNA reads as TGTGCCAGCACCTACCCCGGACAGGGAAATTACTTGAACACTGAAGCTTTCTTT. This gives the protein CASTYPGQGNYLNTEAFF.

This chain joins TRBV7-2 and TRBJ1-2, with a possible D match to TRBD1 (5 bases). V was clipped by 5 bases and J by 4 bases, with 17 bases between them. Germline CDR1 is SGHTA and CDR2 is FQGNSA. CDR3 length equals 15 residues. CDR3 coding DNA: TGTGCCAGCAGCCTCCTAAGGGGAGATCTCTATGGCTACACCTTC. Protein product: CASSLLRGDLYGYTF.

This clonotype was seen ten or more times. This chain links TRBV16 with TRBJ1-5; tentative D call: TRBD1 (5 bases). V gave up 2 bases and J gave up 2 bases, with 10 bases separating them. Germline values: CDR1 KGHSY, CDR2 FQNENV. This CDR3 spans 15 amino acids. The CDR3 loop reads CASSQERGRNQPQHF. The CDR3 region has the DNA TGTGCCAGCAGCCAAGAACGGGGACGCAATCAGCCCCAGCATTTT. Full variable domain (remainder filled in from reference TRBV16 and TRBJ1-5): GEEVAQTPKHLVRGEGQKAKLYCAPIKGHSYVFWYQQVLKNEFKFLISFQNENVFDETGMPKERFSAKCLPNSPCSLEIQATKLEDSAVYFCASSQERGRNQPQHFGDGTRLSIL.

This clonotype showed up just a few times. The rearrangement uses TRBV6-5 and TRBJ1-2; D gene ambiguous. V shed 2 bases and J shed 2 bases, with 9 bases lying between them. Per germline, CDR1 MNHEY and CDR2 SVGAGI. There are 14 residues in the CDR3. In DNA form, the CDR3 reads TGTGCCAGCAGTTACACCGCAGGCAACTATGGCTACACCTTC. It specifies CASSYTAGNYGYTF.

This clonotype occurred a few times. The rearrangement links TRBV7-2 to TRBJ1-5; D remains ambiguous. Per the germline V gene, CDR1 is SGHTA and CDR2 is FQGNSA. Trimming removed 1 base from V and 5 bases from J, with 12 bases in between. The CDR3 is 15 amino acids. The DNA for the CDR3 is TGTGCCAGCAGCTTAGAAGTAGGCGAGTATCAGCCCCAGCATTTT. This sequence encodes CASSLEVGEYQPQHF.

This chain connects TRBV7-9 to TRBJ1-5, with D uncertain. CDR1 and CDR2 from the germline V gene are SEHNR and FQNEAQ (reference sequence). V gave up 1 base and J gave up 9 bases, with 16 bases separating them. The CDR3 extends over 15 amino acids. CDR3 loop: CASSLEGPGAGPQHF. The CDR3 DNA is TGTGCCAGCAGCTTAGAAGGTCCGGGAGCGGGGCCCCAGCATTTT.

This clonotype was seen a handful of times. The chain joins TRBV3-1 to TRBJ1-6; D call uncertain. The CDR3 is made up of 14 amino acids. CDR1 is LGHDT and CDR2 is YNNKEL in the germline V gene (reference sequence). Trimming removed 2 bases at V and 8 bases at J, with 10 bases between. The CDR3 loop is CASSQQNSDSPLHF. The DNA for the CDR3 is TGTGCCAGCAGCCAACAGAACTCCGATTCACCCCTCCACTTT. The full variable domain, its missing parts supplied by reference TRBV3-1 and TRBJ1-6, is DTAVSQTPKYLVTQMGNDKSIKCEQNLGHDTMYWYKQDSKKFLKIMFSYNNKELIINETVPNRFSPKSPDKAHLNLHINSLELGDSAVYFCASSQQNSDSPLHFGNGTRLTVT.

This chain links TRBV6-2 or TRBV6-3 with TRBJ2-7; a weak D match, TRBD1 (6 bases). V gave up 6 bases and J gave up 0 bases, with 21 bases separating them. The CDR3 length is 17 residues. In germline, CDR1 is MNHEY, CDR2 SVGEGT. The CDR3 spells CASSPVPQGTNSYEQYV. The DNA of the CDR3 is TGTGCCAGCAGCCCAGTACCCCAGGGGACGAACTCCTACGAGCAGTACGTC.

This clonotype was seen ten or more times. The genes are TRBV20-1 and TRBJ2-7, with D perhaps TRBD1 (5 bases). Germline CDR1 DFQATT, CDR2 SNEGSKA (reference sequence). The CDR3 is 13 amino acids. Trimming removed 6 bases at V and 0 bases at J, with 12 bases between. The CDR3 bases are TGCAGTGCCGAGGCAGGGAACTCCTACGAGCAGTACTTC. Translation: CSAEAGNSYEQYF.

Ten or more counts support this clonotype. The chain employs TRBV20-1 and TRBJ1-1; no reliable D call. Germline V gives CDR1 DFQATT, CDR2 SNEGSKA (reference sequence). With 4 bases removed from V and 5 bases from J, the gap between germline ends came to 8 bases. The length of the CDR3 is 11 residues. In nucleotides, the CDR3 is TGCAGTGCTAAGTTAACTACTGAAGCTTTCTTT. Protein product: CSAKLTTEAFF.

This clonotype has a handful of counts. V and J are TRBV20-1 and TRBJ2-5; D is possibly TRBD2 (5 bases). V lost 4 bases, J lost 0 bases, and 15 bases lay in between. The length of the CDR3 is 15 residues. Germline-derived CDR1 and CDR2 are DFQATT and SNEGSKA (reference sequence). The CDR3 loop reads CSATSAVLNQETQYF. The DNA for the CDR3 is TGCAGTGCTACGTCAGCGGTATTAAACCAAGAGACCCAGTACTTC.

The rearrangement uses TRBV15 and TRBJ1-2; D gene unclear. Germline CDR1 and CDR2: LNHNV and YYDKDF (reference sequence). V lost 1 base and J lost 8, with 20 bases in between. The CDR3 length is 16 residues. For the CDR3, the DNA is TGTGCCACCAGCAGAGGCGGGGTGACCTCCTATGAAGGCTACACCTTC. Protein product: CATSRGGVTSYEGYTF.

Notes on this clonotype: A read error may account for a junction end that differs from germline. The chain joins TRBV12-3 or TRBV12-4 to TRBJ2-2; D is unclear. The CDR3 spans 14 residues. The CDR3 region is CTSSFQRNTGELFF. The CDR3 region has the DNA TGTACCAGCAGTTTCCAGAGGAACACCGGGGAGCTGTTTTTT.

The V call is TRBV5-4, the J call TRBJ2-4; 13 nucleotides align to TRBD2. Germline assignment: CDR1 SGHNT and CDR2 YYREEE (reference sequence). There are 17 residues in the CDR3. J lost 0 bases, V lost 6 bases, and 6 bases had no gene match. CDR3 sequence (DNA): TGTGCCAGCACCGTACTAGCGGGGGGGTTAGCCAAAAACATTCAGTACTTC. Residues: CASTVLAGGLAKNIQYF.

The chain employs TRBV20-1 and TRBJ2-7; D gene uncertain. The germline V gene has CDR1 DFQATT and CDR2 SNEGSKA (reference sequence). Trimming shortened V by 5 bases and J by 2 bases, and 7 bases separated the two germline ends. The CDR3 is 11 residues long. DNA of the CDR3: TGCAGTGCTTCCGCACCCTACGAGCAGTACGTC. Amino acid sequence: CSASAPYEQYV.

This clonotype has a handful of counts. The CDR3 protein is CASSPQPDLGDTQYF. In nucleotides, the CDR3 is TGTGCCAGCAGCCCTCAGCCCGATTTGGGAGATACGCAGTATTTT. This chain connects TRBV3-1 to TRBJ2-3; D remains unclear. The V and J ends lost 4 bases and 5 bases respectively, with 16 bases between them. Per the germline V gene, CDR1 is LGHDT and CDR2 is YNNKEL (reference sequence). This CDR3 has 15 residues.

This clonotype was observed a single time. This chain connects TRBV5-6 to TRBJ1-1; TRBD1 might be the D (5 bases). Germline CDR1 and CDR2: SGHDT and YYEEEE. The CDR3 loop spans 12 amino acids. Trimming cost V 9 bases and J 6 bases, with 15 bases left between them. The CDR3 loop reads CAMSPGGAEAFF. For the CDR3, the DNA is TGTGCCATGAGCCCCGGAGGGGCTGAAGCTTTCTTT.

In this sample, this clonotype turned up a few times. The CDR3 coding sequence is TGTGCCAGCAGCGCGCGCGCCTCGGCAGATACGCAGTATTTT. Its protein is CASSARASADTQYF. This chain joins TRBV7-2 and TRBJ2-3; D is ambiguous. The V gene lost 5 bases and the J gene lost 4 bases, with 13 bases spanning the gap. Germline V gives CDR1 SGHTA, CDR2 FQGNSA. CDR3 length: 14 amino acids.

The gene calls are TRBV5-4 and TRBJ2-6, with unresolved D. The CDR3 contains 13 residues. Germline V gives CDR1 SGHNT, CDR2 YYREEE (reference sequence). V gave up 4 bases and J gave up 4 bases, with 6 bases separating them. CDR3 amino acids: CASSRVGANVLTF. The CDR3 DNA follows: TGTGCCAGCAGCCGCGTAGGGGCCAACGTCCTGACTTTC.

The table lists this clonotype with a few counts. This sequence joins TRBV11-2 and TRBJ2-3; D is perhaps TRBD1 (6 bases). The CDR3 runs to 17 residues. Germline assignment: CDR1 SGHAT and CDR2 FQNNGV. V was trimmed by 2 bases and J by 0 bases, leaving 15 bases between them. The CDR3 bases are TGTGCCAGCAGCTTAAGGGGGACAAGCTTTAGCACAGATACGCAGTATTTT. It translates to CASSLRGTSFSTDTQYF.

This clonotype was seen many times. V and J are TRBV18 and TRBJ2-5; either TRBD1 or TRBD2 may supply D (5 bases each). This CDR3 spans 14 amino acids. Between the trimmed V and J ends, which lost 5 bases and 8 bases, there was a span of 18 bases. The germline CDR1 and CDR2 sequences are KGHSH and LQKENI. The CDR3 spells CASSLPGPKETQYF. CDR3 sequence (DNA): TGTGCCAGCTCATTACCGGGACCTAAGGAAACCCAGTACTTC.

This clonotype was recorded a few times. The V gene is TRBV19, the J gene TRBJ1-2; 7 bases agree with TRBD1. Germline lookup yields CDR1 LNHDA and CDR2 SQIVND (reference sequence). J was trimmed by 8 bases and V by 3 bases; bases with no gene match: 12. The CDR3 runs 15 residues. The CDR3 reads CASSMRQATGKGYTF. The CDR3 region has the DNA TGTGCCAGTAGTATGCGCCAGGCGACAGGGAAGGGCTACACCTTC.

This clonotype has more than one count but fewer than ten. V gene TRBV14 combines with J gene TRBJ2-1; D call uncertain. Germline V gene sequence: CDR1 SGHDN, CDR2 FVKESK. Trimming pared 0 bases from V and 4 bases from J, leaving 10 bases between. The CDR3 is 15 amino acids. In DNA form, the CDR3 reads TGTGCCAGCAGCCAAGAAACCATCGGATACAATGAGCAGTTCTTC. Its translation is CASSQETIGYNEQFF.

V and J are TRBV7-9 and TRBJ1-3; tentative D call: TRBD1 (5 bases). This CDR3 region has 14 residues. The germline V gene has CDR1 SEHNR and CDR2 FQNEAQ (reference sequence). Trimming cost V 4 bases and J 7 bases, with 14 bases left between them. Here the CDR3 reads CASSSIFSGNTIYF. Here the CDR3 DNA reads TGTGCCAGCAGCTCAATCTTCTCAGGGAACACCATATATTTT.

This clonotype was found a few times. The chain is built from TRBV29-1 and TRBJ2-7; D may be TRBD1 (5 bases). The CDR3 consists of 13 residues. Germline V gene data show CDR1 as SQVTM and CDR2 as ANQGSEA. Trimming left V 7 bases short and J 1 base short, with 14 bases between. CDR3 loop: CSALGRVSYEQYF. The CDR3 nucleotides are TGCAGCGCCTTAGGCAGGGTTTCCTACGAGCAGTACTTC.